The present entry profiles one T cell receptor beta chain with its context. The sample belongs to a study of blood T cell repertoires in COVID-19. The CDR3 length is 15 residues. Trimming stripped 3 bases from V and 7 bases from J, with 15 bases between. Germline CDR1 and CDR2: MDHEN and SYDVKM. TCRdb's table, derived via immunoSEQ multiplex PCR, lists solely in-frame clones and lacks some. The sample has about 410,000 clones; about 91% are singletons. The gene calls are TRBV28 and TRBJ1-4, with a tentative D call TRBD1 (5 bases). The sample taken for sequencing was peripheral blood. The sequence was collected from a woman in her thirties or forties with COVID-19, enrolled during active disease. In DNA, the CDR3 is TGTGCCAGCAGTTTCCTGGGGGGGACGGGTGAAAAACTGTTTTTT. Translating it yields CASSFLGGTGEKLFF.